This T cell receptor beta chain came from a study of blood T cell repertoires in COVID-19. The protocol was immunoSEQ multiplex PCR, while the TCRdb copy is restricted to in-frame clones and leaves out a portion. The data contain over 60,000 clones, about 81% of them seen just once; the ten biggest clones take up roughly a sixth. This CDR3 contains 14 residues. Germline CDR1 reads LGHDT; CDR2 reads YNNKEL (reference sequence). Between the trimmed V and J ends, which lost 1 base and 6 bases, there was a span of 10 bases. The clonotype originates from a human donor in a cohort sampled during active COVID-19. Input material: peripheral blood. The chain is built from TRBV3-1 (or the pseudogene TRBV3-2) and TRBJ1-5, with D uncertain. The CDR3 DNA follows: TGTGCCAGCAGCCAAGGAGCCGGAGGTCAGCCCCAGCATTTT. It codes for CASSQGAGGQPQHF.